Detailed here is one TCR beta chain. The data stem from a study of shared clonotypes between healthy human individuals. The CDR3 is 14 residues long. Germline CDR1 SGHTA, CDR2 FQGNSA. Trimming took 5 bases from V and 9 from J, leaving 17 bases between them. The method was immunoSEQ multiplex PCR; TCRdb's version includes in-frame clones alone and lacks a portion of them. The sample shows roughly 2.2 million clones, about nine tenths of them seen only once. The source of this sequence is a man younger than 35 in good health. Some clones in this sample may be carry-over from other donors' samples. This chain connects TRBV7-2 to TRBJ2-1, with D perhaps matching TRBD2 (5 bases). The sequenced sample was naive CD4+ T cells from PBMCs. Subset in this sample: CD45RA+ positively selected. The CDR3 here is CASSPRTLGGEQFF. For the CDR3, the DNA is TGTGCCAGCAGCCCCCGGACCCTAGGAGGTGAGCAGTTCTTC.